These T cell receptor beta chains were read from a single sample in a study of post-analysis software for immune sequencing data. TCRdb itself ran the PCR reads through MiXCR, one entry per CDR3 protein. The data show hundreds of thousands of distinct CDR3 sequences, roughly 27% seen once. The sample was blood. The receptor set was obtained from a girl aged 5-17 years with multiple sclerosis. Each CDR3 is given with its conserved first and last residue. Each record gives: V gene, clone size, D gene, J gene, CDR3 protein, CDR3 DNA. D genes are given only for firm matches. Only some rows state a clone size, as once, few, many or a class for expanded clones.

TRBV7-9,NA,TRBD1,TRBJ1-5,CASSPQGTGDPQPQHF,TGTGCCAGCAGCCCGCAGGGGACAGGGGACCCCCAGCCCCAGCATTTT
TRBV5-6,NA,NA,TRBJ2-3,CASSFRQPPDTQYF,TGTGCCAGCAGCTTTCGGCAGCCACCAGATACGCAGTATTTT
TRBV12-3/TRBV12-4,few,NA,TRBJ2-2,CASRAGTAGPGELFF,TGTGCCAGCAGGGCCGGGACGGCCGGTCCCGGGGAGCTGTTTTTT
TRBV9,NA,TRBD1,TRBJ2-3,CASSRPRGPGADTQYF,TGTGCCAGCAGCCGGCCGAGGGGGCCCGGAGCAGATACGCAGTATTTT
TRBV3-1,few,TRBD1,TRBJ2-6,CASSRTGTGSISGANVLTF,TGTGCCAGCAGCCGCACAGGGACAGGCTCAATCTCGGGGGCCAACGTCCTGACTTTC
TRBV29-1,NA,NA,TRBJ1-1,CSVGGIPGRGNTEAFF,TGCAGCGTTGGGGGGATACCGGGACGGGGGAACACTGAAGCTTTCTTT
TRBV29-1,NA,TRBD1,TRBJ2-7,CSVTPGQGAYEQYF,TGCAGCGTCACCCCGGGACAGGGTGCCTACGAGCAGTACTTC
TRBV5-1,NA,NA,TRBJ1-4,CASSPWASTNEKLFF,TGCGCCAGCAGCCCTTGGGCTTCAACTAATGAAAAACTGTTTTTT
TRBV20-1,few,NA,TRBJ2-2,CSAGENTGELFF,TGCAGTGCGGGGGAAAACACCGGGGAGCTGTTTTTT
TRBV10-3,few,NA,TRBJ2-1,CAISESGGEQFF,TGTGCCATCAGTGAGTCAGGCGGCGAGCAGTTCTTC
TRBV7-7,NA,TRBD1,TRBJ2-1,CASSLGQGRRYNEQFF,TGTGCTAGCAGCTTAGGACAGGGGAGGCGGTACAATGAGCAGTTCTTC
TRBV7-9,few,NA,TRBJ2-1,CASSGTLLYNEQFF,TGTGCCAGCAGCGGAACTCTCCTCTACAATGAGCAGTTCTTC
TRBV11-3,NA,TRBD1,TRBJ2-1,CASSLEQGNYNEQFF,TGTGCCAGCAGCTTAGAACAGGGGAACTACAATGAGCAGTTCTTC
TRBV27,few,NA,TRBJ2-5,CASSPTLQETQYF,TGTGCCAGCAGTCCTACCCTCCAAGAGACCCAGTACTTC
TRBV27,few,NA,TRBJ1-5,CASNPYQGSNQPQHF,TGTGCCAGCAACCCCTACCAGGGTAGCAATCAGCCCCAGCATTTT
TRBV28,NA,NA,TRBJ2-1,CASSNPGQSPFF,TGTGCCAGCAGTAACCCGGGACAAAGTCCGTTCTTC
TRBV7-2,NA,TRBD1,TRBJ1-6,CASSLAGQGVGSGNSPLHF,TGTGCCAGCAGCTTAGCGGGGCAGGGGGTTGGTTCGGGAAATTCACCCCTCCACTTT
TRBV6-5,NA,NA,TRBJ2-2,CASKTNRDVTGELFF,TGTGCCAGCAAAACAAACAGGGACGTGACCGGGGAGCTGTTTTTT
TRBV7-2,few,TRBD2,TRBJ2-1,CASSSGPGTSGAHSQFF,TGTGCCAGCAGCTCGGGGCCCGGGACTAGCGGGGCCCACTCGCAGTTCTTC
TRBV12-3/TRBV12-4,NA,NA,TRBJ2-4,CASSLKGGPAKNIQYF,TGTGCCAGCAGTTTAAAGGGGGGCCCTGCCAAAAACATTCAGTACTTC
TRBV4-3,few,NA,TRBJ1-2,CASSQEPGQDYGYTF,TGCGCCAGCAGCCAAGAACCAGGGCAAGACTATGGCTACACCTTC
TRBV29-1,NA,NA,TRBJ2-5,CSVEDRETQYF,TGCAGCGTTGAAGATCGAGAGACCCAGTACTTC
TRBV7-2,few,TRBD1,TRBJ1-4,CTSSLGTGHPELFF,TGTACCAGCAGCTTGGGGACAGGACACCCGGAACTGTTTTTT
TRBV18,NA,TRBD2,TRBJ2-1,CASSRSETSAQNEQFF,TGTGCCAGCTCCCGATCCGAGACTAGCGCCCAAAATGAGCAGTTCTTC
TRBV4-3,many,NA,TRBJ2-3,CASSQGQLLGDTQYF,TGCGCCAGCAGCCAAGGACAGCTCCTAGGGGATACGCAGTATTTT
TRBV11-2,NA,TRBD2,TRBJ2-1,CASSSGLGFGLAGPPNNEQFF,TGTGCCAGCAGCTCTGGGCTCGGGTTCGGGCTAGCGGGACCCCCCAACAATGAGCAGTTCTTC
TRBV20-1,few,TRBD1,TRBJ1-1,CSARGDRWDAEAFF,TGCAGTGCTAGGGGGGACAGATGGGACGCTGAAGCTTTCTTT
TRBV7-2,few,TRBD2,TRBJ2-5,CASSLAGAGGLETQYF,TGTGCCAGCAGCTTAGCGGGAGCGGGAGGATTAGAGACCCAGTACTTC
TRBV6-5,few,TRBD2,TRBJ2-1,CASSYSLAGGEQFF,TGTGCCAGCAGTTACTCTCTAGCGGGAGGGGAGCAGTTCTTC
TRBV4-3,NA,NA,TRBJ2-7,CASSQDTRGGYEQYF,TGCGCCAGCAGCCAAGATACTCGTGGCGGTTACGAGCAGTACTTC
TRBV29-1,few,TRBD2,TRBJ2-7,CSVPGTSGRSSYEQYF,TGCAGCGTCCCCGGGACTAGCGGCCGCAGCTCCTACGAGCAGTACTTC
TRBV7-8,NA,NA,TRBJ2-1,CASSWSQGNEQFF,TGTGCCAGCAGCTGGTCTCAGGGGAATGAGCAGTTCTTC
TRBV7-2,many,TRBD2,TRBJ2-7,CASSSGLAGVGYEQYF,TGTGCCAGCAGCTCGGGACTAGCGGGAGTTGGGTACGAGCAGTACTTC
TRBV7-2,few,TRBD1,TRBJ1-1,CASSLGTGTGNEAFF,TGTGCCAGCAGCTTAGGCACCGGGACAGGGAACGAAGCTTTCTTT
TRBV6-1,few,NA,TRBJ1-5,CASREEYSNQPQHF,TGTGCCAGCAGGGAGGAATATAGCAATCAGCCCCAGCATTTT
TRBV28,NA,TRBD1,TRBJ1-2,CASSPGQGYYGYTF,TGTGCCAGCAGCCCCGGACAGGGATACTATGGCTACACCTTC
TRBV20-1,few,TRBD1,TRBJ1-5,CSAFRGDSSNQPQHF,TGCAGTGCTTTCCGGGGGGACAGCAGCAATCAGCCCCAGCATTTT
TRBV5-1,few,TRBD1,TRBJ2-5,CASSPGDRGRETQYF,TGCGCCAGCAGCCCTGGGGACAGGGGGAGAGAGACCCAGTACTTC
TRBV12-3/TRBV12-4,NA,NA,TRBJ1-4,CASTTREKLFF,TGTGCCAGCACTACCAGAGAAAAACTGTTTTTT
TRBV7-6,few,NA,TRBJ1-1,CASSLDGWEGEAFF,TGTGCCAGCAGCCTGGACGGTTGGGAGGGTGAAGCTTTCTTT
TRBV28,NA,TRBD2,TRBJ2-3,CASSLLGGGRADTQYF,TGTGCCAGCAGTTTGCTCGGGGGGGGGAGGGCAGATACGCAGTATTTT
TRBV6-5,NA,NA,TRBJ1-4,CASSYSTPDRRTNEKLFF,TGTGCCAGCAGTTACTCGACCCCTGACAGGAGAACTAATGAAAAACTGTTTTTT
TRBV19,few,TRBD2,TRBJ2-7,CASSMGRDYHNDEQYF,TGTGCCAGTAGTATGGGCCGGGACTACCATAATGACGAGCAGTACTTC
TRBV29-1,NA,TRBD2,TRBJ2-3,CSVGGRGSDTQYF,TGCAGCGTTGGAGGGCGGGGGTCAGATACGCAGTATTTT
TRBV4-3,NA,NA,TRBJ2-2,CASSRDAPGVAITGELFF,TGCGCCAGCAGCCGAGATGCTCCGGGAGTCGCGATCACCGGGGAGCTGTTTTTT
TRBV15,few,TRBD1,TRBJ1-6,CATSRPDRGADNSPLHF,TGTGCCACCAGCAGGCCGGACAGGGGCGCCGATAATTCACCCCTCCACTTT
TRBV28,NA,TRBD1,TRBJ2-5,CASSSLDRGSGEQYF,TGTGCCAGCAGTTCGTTGGACAGGGGCTCGGGGGAGCAGTACTTC
TRBV4-2,once,TRBD1,TRBJ1-6,CASSRWGDRPSPLHF,TGTGCCAGCAGCCGGTGGGGGGACAGGCCCTCACCCCTCCACTTT
TRBV29-1,many,TRBD1,TRBJ2-7,CSVGRQGKIFYEQYF,TGCAGCGTCGGTAGACAGGGAAAGATCTTCTACGAGCAGTACTTC
TRBV5-1,NA,NA,TRBJ2-3,CANSTRLGTDTQYF,TGCGCCAACAGCACGCGGCTAGGAACAGATACGCAGTATTTT
TRBV5-4,NA,NA,TRBJ2-3,CASSLPGGGLTDTQYF,TGTGCCAGCAGCCTACCCGGCGGAGGACTTACAGATACGCAGTATTTT
TRBV20-1,NA,NA,TRBJ2-6,CSASRAGVLTF,TGCAGTGCTAGTCGGGCAGGGGTCCTGACTTTC
TRBV6-1,NA,NA,TRBJ2-7,CASTPRDQPYEQYF,TGTGCCAGCACTCCCAGGGACCAACCCTACGAGCAGTACTTC
TRBV20-1,NA,NA,TRBJ2-3,CSAPSGSTDTQYF,TGCAGTGCCCCAAGCGGGAGCACAGATACGCAGTATTTT
TRBV6-1,NA,NA,TRBJ2-5,CASRVERVSETQYF,TGTGCCAGCAGAGTCGAGAGGGTCTCGGAGACCCAGTACTTC